Described below is a single T cell receptor (beta chain) sequence and its context. The antigen it recognizes is unknown. Qualities for individual bases were not recorded, and no much larger clone is one base off. The data belong to a study of response to subunit inactivated influenza vaccine (dated by TCRdb to the late 2010s). At the level of the whole study: The study used deep quantitative T cell receptor repertoire profiling to track responses to a trivalent subunit inactivated influenza vaccine. Study-level results and caveats: According to the authors, only a limited number of new T cells may be recruited by each seasonal influenza vaccination.

The library was generated by RT-PCR. TCRdb records Illumina HiSeq 2500 as the sequencer. The raw public reads went through TCRdb reprocessing: fastp at Q25, MiXCR clone calling, in-frame beta chains kept. Entries are consolidated by CDR3 protein sequence, retaining the most common genes and DNA. The sample yields almost 600,000 distinct CDR3 sequences; around 15% were counted once. The ten largest clones capture approximately 10% of the sample. The origin of this receptor is a man between 50 and 59 years old who received an inactivated influenza vaccine. Donor details come from another sample of the same person, matched by shared clones. Sequences were derived from PBMCs from blood, sampled roughly 12 days after vaccination.

The CDR3 corresponds to CASSYRADANTGELFF. The DNA sequence reads TGCGCCAGCAGCTATAGGGCAGACGCGAACACCGGGGAGCTGTTTTTT. The V and J genes are TRBV5-1 and TRBJ2-2, with no D gene named confidently. The germline V gene supplies CDR1 SGHRS and CDR2 YFSETQ. V is shortened by 3 bases, J by 0 bases, and the region joining them spans 12 bases. From the cysteine through the phenylalanine, the CDR3 covers 16 amino acids. Solely the CDR3 DNA is kept, with 48 bases framed from the first base.